One sample yielded the 15 T cell receptor beta chains listed below, sequenced in a study of CD8 T cells in ankylosing spondylitis. TCRdb reprocessed the 5' RACE reads with MiXCR, giving one entry per CDR3 protein. The data contain about 110,000 distinct CDR3 sequences, 20% to 30% of them singletons. The sample comprised synovial fluid, either unsorted or a sorted T cell fraction (not recorded which). The receptors come from a male donor with ankylosing spondylitis.

This clonotype was detected many times. V gene TRBV6-1 combines with J gene TRBJ2-1; 10 bases are a match to TRBD2. Germline CDR1 is MNHNS and CDR2 is SASEGT. The J segment lost 2 bases and the V segment lost 6 bases, leaving 4 bases of the junction unmatched. The length of the CDR3 is 15 residues. DNA for the CDR3: TGTGCCAGCAGCCAAAGCGGGAGGGCCTACAATGAGCAGTTCTTC. Its protein is CASSQSGRAYNEQFF.

This clonotype was seen many times. The CDR3 here is CATSDKQGSNQPQHF. As DNA, the CDR3 is TGTGCCACCAGTGACAAACAGGGGTCCAATCAGCCCCAGCATTTT. This chain uses TRBV24-1 with TRBJ1-5; 7 positions match TRBD1. Germline lookup yields CDR1 KGHDR and CDR2 SFDVKD. This CDR3 has 15 residues. J gave up 3 bases and V 4 bases, and 5 bases lay outside the gene matches.

The rearrangement uses TRBV6-4 and TRBJ2-1; 11 bases are a match to TRBD2. The junction had 9 bases not matched to a gene; V was cut back by 7 bases and J by 1 base. The CDR3 length is 17 residues. Germline V CDR1 and CDR2: MRHNA, SNTAGT. The CDR3 region has the DNA TGTGCCAGCAACAGTAGCGGGAGGGCCGAATCCTACAATGAGCAGTTCTTC. Translating it yields CASNSSGRAESYNEQFF.

The table lists this clonotype with many counts. V is TRBV5-1 and J is TRBJ2-1; 9 bases line up with TRBD2. Germline V gene lookup returns CDR1 SGHRS and CDR2 YFSETQ. V lost 0 bases and J lost 2; bases outside the gene matches: 9. The CDR3 is made up of 18 amino acids. DNA for the CDR3: TGCGCCAGCAGCTTGGCTGCTAGCGGGAAATCGCCCTACAATGAGCAGTTCTTC. Encoded protein: CASSLAASGKSPYNEQFF.

This clonotype was picked up a small number of times. V is TRBV12-3 or TRBV12-4 and J is TRBJ2-5; 12 nucleotides agree with TRBD2. The CDR3 runs to 16 residues. V trimming: 5 bases; J trimming: 2 bases; junction bases outside the gene matches: 6. CDR3 residues: CASSPRTSGTQETQYF. The CDR3 DNA reads TGTGCCAGCAGTCCCCGGACTAGCGGGACTCAAGAGACCCAGTACTTC.

This clonotype was seen more than once but under ten times. The chain employs TRBV20-1 and TRBJ2-3, with 11 bases lining up with TRBD2. The J segment lost 2 bases and the V segment lost 1 base, leaving 8 bases of the junction unmatched. Germline CDR1 DFQATT, CDR2 SNEGSKA (reference sequence). The CDR3 runs 17 residues. The DNA of the CDR3 is TGCAGTGCTAGAGTAGCGGGAGGGTCGGTTCTCACAGATACGCAGTATTTT. Amino acids: CSARVAGGSVLTDTQYF.

A few counts support this clonotype. The chain uses TRBV5-4 and TRBJ2-7; TRBD1 agrees at 8 bases. The germline CDR1 and CDR2 sequences are SGHNT and YYREEE (reference sequence). The CDR3 has 13 residues. The trim removed 4 bases at V and 4 bases at J, leaving 4 bases unmatched. CDR3 sequence reads: CASSQGQEYEQYV. The CDR3 nucleotides are TGTGCCAGCAGCCAGGGACAGGAATACGAGCAGTACGTC.

This clonotype was detected a few times. Since the CDR3 does not end with the conserved phenylalanine or tryptophan, this likely comes from a read error. The limits of the CDR3 on the DNA are not certain, so only TCRdb's listed CDR3 is given. The genes are TRBV20-1 and TRBJ2-1; the D segment call TRBD2 is taken from the table without a DNA check. The CDR3 is 15 residues long, counting both termini. Germline values: CDR1 DFQATT, CDR2 SNEGSKA (reference sequence). The CDR3 is CSAPARLAGGQGDVV.

The rearrangement joins TRBV10-3 to TRBJ2-1, with D possibly TRBD2 on 5 matching bases. Germline V gene data show CDR1 as ENHRY and CDR2 as SYGVKD. The germline V and J ends were trimmed by 6 bases and 2 bases, with 14 bases remaining between them. The CDR3 is 15 amino acids. The CDR3 nucleotides read TGTGCCATCAGGGGGAGCGGAGTTACCTACAATGAGCAGTTCTTC. It specifies CAIRGSGVTYNEQFF.

This clonotype occurred many times. The V call is TRBV7-9, the J call TRBJ2-1; 10 bases are a match to TRBD2. The CDR3 spans 15 residues. The junction had 6 bases not matched to a gene; V was cut back by 5 bases and J by 5 bases. CDR1 and CDR2 from the germline V gene are SEHNR and FQNEAQ (reference sequence). The CDR3, as DNA: TGTGCCAGCAGCCCCAGCGGGAGGGAGAACAATGAGCAGTTCTTC. Translation: CASSPSGRENNEQFF.

This clonotype was seen a handful of times. CDR3 sequence (DNA): TGCGCCAGCAGCTTGGCCTCTGGGGCCAACGTCCTGACTTTC. This codes for CASSLASGANVLTF. This sequence joins TRBV5-1 and TRBJ2-6; D is unclear. Germline assignment: CDR1 SGHRS and CDR2 YFSETQ. The CDR3 loop spans 14 amino acids. Trimming took off 0 bases at V and 0 bases at J, with 1 base between the two ends.

This clonotype turned up a few times. V and J are TRBV20-1 and TRBJ2-2; no firm D call. Looked up from germline, CDR1 is DFQATT and CDR2 is SNEGSKA (reference sequence). CDR3 length: 16 amino acids. V was shortened by 5 bases and J by 7 bases, with 23 bases between the two germline ends. The CDR3 DNA reads as TGCAGTGCTTCTCCGGGTAGTCGGGCCATAAACGGGGAGCTGTTTTTT. It translates to CSASPGSRAINGELFF.

The chain has TRBV19 and TRBJ2-1; 7 bases match TRBD2. Germline CDR1 reads LNHDA; CDR2 reads SQIVND (reference sequence). CDR3 length: 16 amino acids. The J segment lost 0 bases and the V segment lost 8 bases, leaving 10 bases of the junction unmatched. The CDR3 sequence: CASRGLAVSSYNEQFF. CDR3 nucleotides: TGTGCCAGTCGTGGGCTAGCGGTGAGCTCCTACAATGAGCAGTTCTTC.

This clonotype was seen a handful of times. The CDR3 protein is CASSLFRGRPTYMNTEAFF. The CDR3 DNA reads as TGTGCCAGCAGCTTGTTCCGTGGCAGGCCGACCTATATGAACACTGAAGCTTTCTTT. This chain connects TRBV5-4 to TRBJ1-1, with D unclear. The length of the CDR3 is 19 residues. V was cut by 1 base and J by 0 bases, with 22 bases left in between. Germline values: CDR1 SGHNT, CDR2 YYREEE (reference sequence).

V usage is TRBV6-1 and J usage is TRBJ2-1; D is ambiguous. Germline V lookup: CDR1 MNHNS, CDR2 SASEGT. Deletions cut 1 base from V and 8 bases from J, with 6 bases between. The CDR3 length is 12 residues. The CDR3 sequence: CASSEVGDEQFF. The CDR3 DNA follows: TGTGCCAGCAGTGAAGTGGGCGATGAGCAGTTCTTC.